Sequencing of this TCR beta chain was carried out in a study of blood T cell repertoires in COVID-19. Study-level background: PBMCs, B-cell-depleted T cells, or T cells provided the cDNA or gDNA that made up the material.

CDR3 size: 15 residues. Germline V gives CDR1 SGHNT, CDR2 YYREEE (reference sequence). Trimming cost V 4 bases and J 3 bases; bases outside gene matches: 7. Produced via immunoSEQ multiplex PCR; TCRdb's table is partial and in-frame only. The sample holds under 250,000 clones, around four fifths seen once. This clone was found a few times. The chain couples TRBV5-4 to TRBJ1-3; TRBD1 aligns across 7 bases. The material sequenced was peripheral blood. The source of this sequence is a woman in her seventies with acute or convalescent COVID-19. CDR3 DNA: TGTGCCAGCAGCGTCGACAGGGCTGGTGGAAACACCATATATTTT. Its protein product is CASSVDRAGGNTIYF. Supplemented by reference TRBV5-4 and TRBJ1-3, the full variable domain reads ETGVTQSPTHLIKTRGQQVTLRCSSQSGHNTVSWYQQALGQGPQFIFQYYREEENGRGNFPPRFSGLQFPNYSSELNVNALELDDSALYLCASSVDRAGGNTIYFGEGSWLTVV.